This T cell receptor beta chain was recovered during a study of blood T cell repertoires in COVID-19. On the study more broadly: The United States, Italy and Spain provided the acute and convalescent COVID-19 samples. The cDNA or gDNA used as material had been derived from T cells, B-cell-depleted T cells, or PBMCs.

The CDR3 is made up of 15 amino acids. V lost 5 bases, J lost 9 bases, and 9 bases stayed unmatched. From germline, CDR1 is LNHNV and CDR2 YYDKDF (reference sequence). As originally analysed: From reference gene primer amplification, estimates of nucleated cell counts were derived. Some clones are missing from TCRdb's copy, which holds only in-frame ones; the method was immunoSEQ multiplex PCR. The V and J calls and clone size were taken over from that table, and D and trimming were inferred from the DNA. The repertoire holds about 270,000 clones, with 86% as singletons. The material sequenced was peripheral blood. This TCR was sampled from a man between 35 and 55 years old with active or convalescent COVID-19. The V call is TRBV15, the J call TRBJ1-6; 8 bases fit TRBD1. The CDR3 spells CATSVQTGVGSPLHF. In DNA, the CDR3 is TGTGCCACCAGCGTCCAGACAGGGGTGGGTTCACCCCTCCACTTT.